The rows below give T cell receptor beta chains drawn from one sample of a study of blood T cell repertoires in COVID-19. The table came from immunoSEQ multiplex PCR; TCRdb's copy has only in-frame clones and leaves some out. Among roughly 120,000 clones listed, around nine tenths were seen once. Specimen: peripheral blood. These TCRs come from a woman aged 45-60 years with acute or convalescent COVID-19. The CDR3 runs from the conserved cysteine through the conserved F or W. A D gene is named only where the DNA matches it firmly. The size of a clone is reported for some rows only, either as once, few or many, or as a class for expanded clones.

CDR3 DNA | CDR3 protein | D gene | J gene | clone size | V gene
TGTGCCAGCTCCACCCGCCGAGGCACTGAAGCTTTCTTT | CASSTRRGTEAFF | NA | TRBJ1-1 | NA | TRBV18
TGTGCCAGCTCACCGACTAGCGGGTTATTGTATTTT | CASSPTSGLLYF | TRBD2 | TRBJ2-3 | NA | TRBV18
TGCGCCAGCAGCCTGTACGACAGGGGAAACAATGAGCAGTTCTTC | CASSLYDRGNNEQFF | TRBD1 | TRBJ2-1 | NA | TRBV4-3
TGCGCCAGCAGCCAAGGATGGGCGAACACAGATACGCAGTATTTT | CASSQGWANTDTQYF | NA | TRBJ2-3 | NA | TRBV4-3
TGTGCCAGCAGTACCGGACAGAGCAATCAGCCCCAGCATTTT | CASSTGQSNQPQHF | NA | TRBJ1-5 | NA | TRBV6-2/TRBV6-3
TGCGCCAGCAGCTCCTCCCTAGTCCCGAACACCGGGGAGCTGTTTTTT | CASSSSLVPNTGELFF | NA | TRBJ2-2 | NA | TRBV5-1
TGTGCCAGCAGCTGGGACAGGAGCAATGAAAAACTGTTTTTT | CASSWDRSNEKLFF | TRBD1 | TRBJ1-4 | NA | TRBV5-4
TGTGCCAGCGCCGCGGGGGAGACCCAGTACTTC | CASAAGETQYF | NA | TRBJ2-5 | NA | TRBV7-7
TGTGCCAGCAGCCCTCGGGAGACCCAGTACTTC | CASSPRETQYF | NA | TRBJ2-5 | NA | TRBV14
TGCGCCAGCAGCCAAGTTTCAGAGGCCAACGTCCTGACTTTC | CASSQVSEANVLTF | NA | TRBJ2-6 | NA | TRBV4-3
TGTGCCAGCAGCTTAGAGGCGGATTTTGGTTTCTCCTACAATGAGCAGTTCTTC | CASSLEADFGFSYNEQFF | NA | TRBJ2-1 | NA | TRBV11-2
TGCAGTGCTGGTGGGACTAGCGGGAGGACCACAGATACGCAGTATTTT | CSAGGTSGRTTDTQYF | TRBD2 | TRBJ2-3 | NA | TRBV20-1
TGTGCCAGTAGTTGGGACAGGAGCTATGGCTACACCTTC | CASSWDRSYGYTF | TRBD1 | TRBJ1-2 | NA | TRBV19
TGTGCCAGTAGGTGGGGATCGGGGACTGAAGCTTTCTTT | CASRWGSGTEAFF | NA | TRBJ1-1 | NA | TRBV19
TGTGCCAGCGAGGACAGGGGCAAATCCTACGAGCAGTACTTC | CASEDRGKSYEQYF | TRBD1 | TRBJ2-7 | NA | TRBV5-4
TGTGCCAGCAGTTGGGGGGGCGGCGGCCAAGAGACCCAGTACTTC | CASSWGGGGQETQYF | NA | TRBJ2-5 | NA | TRBV6-5
TGTGCCAGCAGTTACTCCGCAGGGGGTAACGGCTACACCTTC | CASSYSAGGNGYTF | TRBD1 | TRBJ1-2 | NA | TRBV6-5
TGTGCCAGCTCCCAGGATGTTGAGCAGTTCTTC | CASSQDVEQFF | NA | TRBJ2-1 | NA | TRBV18
TGTGCCAGTACGCCAGGGACAGGGGAGGGGGAGCAGTACTTC | CASTPGTGEGEQYF | TRBD1 | TRBJ2-7 | NA | TRBV19
TGCAGTGCTCGTGGACAGGCCAGCGATTTGTATTCACCCCTCCACTTT | CSARGQASDLYSPLHF | TRBD1 | TRBJ1-6 | NA | TRBV20-1
TGTGCCAGCAGCGTCTCGGGTCCCTACGAGCAGTACTTC | CASSVSGPYEQYF | NA | TRBJ2-7 | NA | TRBV9
TGTGCCAGCAGCGTCCGGGACAGGGTCGTTTCACCCCTCCACTTT | CASSVRDRVVSPLHF | TRBD1 | TRBJ1-6 | NA | TRBV5-4
TGCGCCAGCAGAACCGGTAGCGGGGGGCGGGGTGAGCAGTTCTTC | CASRTGSGGRGEQFF | TRBD2 | TRBJ2-1 | few | TRBV5-1
TGCGCCAGCAGCCAGTTAACAGGGGAACCTGGGGCCAACGTCCTGACTTTC | CASSQLTGEPGANVLTF | TRBD1 | TRBJ2-6 | NA | TRBV4-3
TGTGCCAGCTCAAAGGGACAGGGGTTGGGCAATCAGCCCCAGCATTTT | CASSKGQGLGNQPQHF | TRBD1 | TRBJ1-5 | NA | TRBV18
TGCGCCAGCAGGACAGGGGGCCTTGAGCAGTACTTC | CASRTGGLEQYF | TRBD1 | TRBJ2-7 | NA | TRBV23-1
TGCGCCAGCAGTGAGCCCCAGGGCGGAAACATTCAGTACTTC | CASSEPQGGNIQYF | NA | TRBJ2-4 | NA | TRBV10-1
TGTGCCAGCAGCTTGGGGGGGCGATCTGAAGCTTTCTTT | CASSLGGRSEAFF | NA | TRBJ1-1 | NA | TRBV5-6
TGTGCCATCAGACCGGACACCAAGGGCTACACCTTC | CAIRPDTKGYTF | NA | TRBJ1-2 | NA | TRBV10-3
TGTGCCAGCAGCCCCAGGGCCGGGACTGACGTTGGCCATGAGCAGTTCTTC | CASSPRAGTDVGHEQFF | NA | TRBJ2-1 | NA | TRBV6-2/TRBV6-3
TGTGCCAGCAGTGAAATTGAACAGGGAAGGGATACGCAGTATTTT | CASSEIEQGRDTQYF | NA | TRBJ2-3 | NA | TRBV2
TGTGCCATCAATCAGGCAGGGAACACTGAAGCTTTCTTT | CAINQAGNTEAFF | NA | TRBJ1-1 | NA | TRBV10-3